Listed below are T cell receptor beta chains from one sample, sequenced in a study of cytomegalovirus exposure and HLA in healthy donors. Sequencing used immunoSEQ multiplex PCR; TCRdb keeps in-frame clones, though not all of them. Seen here are over 60,000 clones, about three quarters observed once, and the top ten hold around 7%. Material for sequencing was PBMCs. These receptor sequences come from a woman in her 30s in good health and CMV-seropositive. Both conserved end residues are part of each CDR3. Each record gives: clone size, V gene, CDR3 protein. Not every row has a clone size; where given, it reads once, few, many or a size class.

clone_size: NA
v_call: TRBV7-3
cdr3_aa: CASRLPGTNTEAFF

clone_size: NA
v_call: TRBV5-1
cdr3_aa: CAISNGKAAYNEQFF

clone_size: NA
v_call: TRBV5-1
cdr3_aa: CASSMGGLVETQYF

clone_size: medium-sized
v_call: TRBV6-6
cdr3_aa: CASSHHQGSYEQYF

clone_size: few
v_call: TRBV7-2
cdr3_aa: CASSPFGIQETQYF

clone_size: few
v_call: TRBV9
cdr3_aa: CASSARHYTEAFF

clone_size: NA
v_call: TRBV4-1
cdr3_aa: CASSQDSHPSYEQYF

clone_size: NA
v_call: TRBV2
cdr3_aa: CASSETGGSYGYTF

clone_size: few
v_call: TRBV5-1
cdr3_aa: CASSFAANNEQFF

clone_size: NA
v_call: TRBV6-4
cdr3_aa: CASSETSGRAGQFF

clone_size: NA
v_call: TRBV19
cdr3_aa: CASSIRRDSGYTF

clone_size: few
v_call: TRBV30
cdr3_aa: CAWNADPSGNTIYF

clone_size: NA
v_call: TRBV6-5
cdr3_aa: CASSYSGSGYGYTF

clone_size: NA
v_call: TRBV19
cdr3_aa: CASRRGLRTGELFF

clone_size: NA
v_call: TRBV4-2
cdr3_aa: CASSLAGAHYEQYF

clone_size: NA
v_call: TRBV7-2
cdr3_aa: CASSLNRVQETQYF

clone_size: NA
v_call: TRBV2
cdr3_aa: CASSEVGATNEKLFF

clone_size: NA
v_call: TRBV29-1
cdr3_aa: CSVTGPSGNTIYF

clone_size: NA
v_call: TRBV7-7
cdr3_aa: CASSYGQGDEQYF

clone_size: NA
v_call: TRBV6-4
cdr3_aa: CASSVEVGVYGYTF

clone_size: few
v_call: TRBV15
cdr3_aa: CATSSSDRNTGELFF

clone_size: NA
v_call: TRBV15
cdr3_aa: CATSRDRGGEFSYEQYF

clone_size: NA
v_call: TRBV4-3
cdr3_aa: CASSQDQGAVYGYTF

clone_size: NA
v_call: TRBV11-2
cdr3_aa: CASSSLREGRGEQFF

clone_size: NA
v_call: TRBV10-3
cdr3_aa: CAISRTELQETQYF

clone_size: few
v_call: TRBV7-3
cdr3_aa: CASSLSGGPRAGDEQFF

clone_size: once
v_call: TRBV28
cdr3_aa: CASRPMPGLANNEQFF

clone_size: NA
v_call: TRBV6-1
cdr3_aa: CASSDWTVTDTQYF

clone_size: NA
v_call: TRBV2
cdr3_aa: CASTRDRSYEQYF

clone_size: NA
v_call: TRBV4-1
cdr3_aa: CASSQDGTSLDEQYF

clone_size: NA
v_call: TRBV27
cdr3_aa: CASSERGRFTEAFF

clone_size: few
v_call: TRBV5-6
cdr3_aa: CASWSAVTYEQYF

clone_size: NA
v_call: TRBV6-1
cdr3_aa: CASSEVSFSGSTDTQYF

clone_size: NA
v_call: TRBV28
cdr3_aa: CAIKEVNEQFF

clone_size: NA
v_call: TRBV28
cdr3_aa: CASSLQDINYEQYF

clone_size: NA
v_call: TRBV11-3
cdr3_aa: CASSLGRGSNEQYF

clone_size: NA
v_call: TRBV28
cdr3_aa: CASNKQGSGEQYF

clone_size: NA
v_call: TRBV7-2
cdr3_aa: CASSSQGGSEQFF

clone_size: NA
v_call: TRBV2
cdr3_aa: CASSGTGDGQPQHF

clone_size: NA
v_call: TRBV27
cdr3_aa: CASSLRLAYEQYF

clone_size: once
v_call: TRBV27
cdr3_aa: CASSKTGGVLSRDYGYTF

clone_size: NA
v_call: TRBV6-6
cdr3_aa: CASSGPSGGSYEQYF

clone_size: NA
v_call: TRBV7-9
cdr3_aa: CASSSTPEEQYF

clone_size: many
v_call: TRBV21-1
cdr3_aa: CALVSTGGGGKLFF

clone_size: NA
v_call: TRBV6-5
cdr3_aa: CASSAPGLAYEQYF

clone_size: NA
v_call: TRBV11-3
cdr3_aa: CASSLSGSTDTQYF

clone_size: NA
v_call: TRBV28
cdr3_aa: CASSSRTGRKHNYGYTF

clone_size: NA
v_call: TRBV6-5
cdr3_aa: CASSPGQTSNQPQHF

clone_size: few
v_call: TRBV28
cdr3_aa: CASSLPGQGTADTQYF

clone_size: NA
v_call: TRBV28
cdr3_aa: CASSLTTWNTEAFF